The rows below give T cell receptor beta chains drawn from one sample of a study of blood T cells in healthy people across ages. TCRdb recomputed calls from the 5' RACE reads with MiXCR, one row per CDR3 protein. The table records some 900,000 distinct CDR3 sequences, 40% to 60% of them present only once. The sample comprised blood. These receptors came from a man under 40 in good health. Both conserved end residues are part of each CDR3. A D gene is named only where the DNA matches it firmly. A row's size may be missing; if present it is once, few, many or a size class.

D gene	V gene	J gene	CDR3 length	clone size	CDR3 protein	CDR3 DNA
.	TRBV3-1	TRBJ2-7	11	.	CASSQSYEQDF	TGTGCCAGCAGCCAGTCCTACGAGCAGGACTTC
.	TRBV5-1	TRBJ2-2	15	.	CASSSDGLRSGELFF	TGCGCCAGCAGCTCGGACGGTTTGAGATCCGGGGAGCTGTTTTTT
.	TRBV27	TRBJ2-1	14	.	CASSLATEYNEQFF	TGTGCCAGCAGTCTAGCGACAGAGTACAATGAGCAGTTCTTC
TRBD1	TRBV7-3	TRBJ1-1	14	.	CASSEQGADTEAFF	TGTGCCAGCAGCGAACAGGGGGCGGACACTGAAGCTTTCTTT
.	TRBV27	TRBJ1-2	13	.	CASKSPTSVGYTF	TGTGCCAGCAAGTCACCCACTTCGGTTGGCTACACCTTC
.	TRBV7-9	TRBJ1-2	14	many	CASSLPGANYGYTF	TGTGCCAGCAGCTTACCGGGGGCCAACTATGGCTACACCTTC
.	TRBV29-1	TRBJ2-7	13	.	CSVGRVPEDEQYF	TGCAGCGTTGGACGGGTTCCGGAGGACGAGCAGTACTTC
.	TRBV11-3	TRBJ2-1	12	.	CASSLDGERQFF	TGTGCCAGCAGCTTAGACGGGGAGAGGCAGTTCTTC
.	TRBV5-1	TRBJ2-5	15	.	CASSFGGPSQETQYF	TGCGCCAGCAGCTTCGGGGGGCCGTCCCAAGAGACCCAGTACTTC
.	TRBV5-6	TRBJ1-2	14	few	CASSSDGQIYGYTF	TGTGCCAGCAGCTCAGACGGACAGATCTATGGCTACACCTTC
TRBD2	TRBV3-1	TRBJ2-1	15	many	CASSQGPTSGNEQFF	TGTGCCAGCAGCCAGGGCCCGACTAGCGGCAATGAGCAGTTCTTC
TRBD1	TRBV5-6	TRBJ2-3	14	.	CASMIGDRADTQYF	TGTGCCAGCATGATTGGGGACAGGGCAGATACGCAGTATTTT
TRBD1	TRBV20-1	TRBJ1-2	13	.	CSATGTGGYGYTF	TGCAGTGCTACCGGGACAGGGGGCTATGGCTACACCTTC
.	TRBV5-1	TRBJ1-2	15	few	CASSLVRGLEHGYTF	TGCGCCAGCAGCCTCGTCAGGGGCTTAGAACATGGCTACACCTTC
.	TRBV9	TRBJ1-2	13	.	CASSVGRGSGYTF	TGTGCCAGCAGCGTAGGTAGAGGGAGTGGCTACACCTTC
.	TRBV20-1	TRBJ2-1	14	few	CSASRRGPYNEQFF	TGCAGTGCTAGTCGGCGGGGCCCCTACAATGAGCAGTTCTTC
.	TRBV12-3/TRBV12-4	TRBJ2-2	12	once	CASGGNTGELFF	TGTGCCAGCGGGGGTAACACCGGGGAGCTGTTTTTT
.	TRBV12-3/TRBV12-4	TRBJ2-7	14	.	CASSLRDKSYEQYF	TGTGCCAGCAGTTTGCGTGACAAGTCCTACGAGCAGTACTTC
.	TRBV6-6	TRBJ2-5	13	.	CASSHPYQETQYF	TGTGCCAGCAGCCACCCGTACCAAGAGACCCAGTACTTC
.	TRBV20-1	TRBJ1-2	12	.	CSARGRNYDYTF	TGCAGTGCTAGGGGGAGAAACTATGACTACACCTTC
.	TRBV20-1	TRBJ2-5	15	medium-sized	CSASMPRGYQETQYF	TGCAGTGCTAGTATGCCCAGGGGATACCAAGAGACCCAGTACTTC
.	TRBV4-3	TRBJ1-1	16	.	CASSQDRRLFDREAFF	TGCGCCAGCAGCCAAGATCGGCGGCTATTCGACCGTGAAGCTTTCTTT
.	TRBV4-3	TRBJ1-4	13	.	CASSQDPNEKLFF	TGCGCCAGCAGCCAAGATCCCAATGAAAAACTGTTTTTT
.	TRBV2	TRBJ1-4	14	.	CATRWQGTNEKLFF	TGTGCCACCAGGTGGCAGGGCACTAATGAAAAACTGTTTTTT
TRBD2	TRBV28	TRBJ2-3	16	.	CASSSGLAASTDAQYF	TGTGCCAGCAGTTCGGGACTAGCGGCTAGCACAGATGCGCAGTATTTT
TRBD1	TRBV4-1	TRBJ1-5	18	.	CASSQGTGEVYSNQPQHF	TGCGCCAGCAGCCAAGGGACAGGGGAGGTCTATAGCAATCAGCCCCAGCATTTT
.	TRBV6-1	TRBJ2-7	15	few	CASSPHQERPYEQYF	TGTGCCAGCAGCCCCCATCAGGAGAGGCCCTACGAGCAGTACTTC
.	TRBV6-1	TRBJ2-2	16	.	CASSDLGQRNTGELFF	TGTGCCAGCAGTGACCTCGGACAGCGGAACACCGGGGAGCTGTTTTTT
.	TRBV7-2	TRBJ2-4	13	many	CASSLGRENIQYF	TGTGCCAGCAGCTTAGGAAGGGAAAACATTCAGTACTTC
.	TRBV20-1	TRBJ2-3	15	few	CSARALDSGVNTQYF	TGCAGTGCTAGGGCCCTAGACTCCGGAGTGAATACGCAGTATTTT
.	TRBV29-1	TRBJ2-3	12	few	CSVEKGSDTQYF	TGCAGCGTTGAAAAGGGATCAGATACGCAGTATTTT
TRBD1	TRBV2	TRBJ1-1	14	.	CAGIKDRVVTEAFF	TGTGCCGGCATAAAGGACAGGGTAGTAACTGAAGCTTTCTTT
TRBD1	TRBV20-1	TRBJ2-1	16	.	CSAQAGQGGSYNEQFF	TGCAGTGCACAGGCGGGACAGGGGGGGTCCTACAATGAGCAGTTCTTC
.	TRBV12-3/TRBV12-4	TRBJ2-1	15	.	CASNPHEVGSDEQFF	TGTGCCAGCAATCCTCATGAGGTAGGGTCTGATGAGCAGTTCTTC
TRBD1	TRBV20-1	TRBJ2-1	14	.	CSAMGQGAYNEQFF	TGCAGTGCTATGGGACAGGGGGCCTACAATGAGCAGTTCTTC
TRBD2	TRBV20-1	TRBJ2-1	16	.	CSAAPSGGSSYNEQFF	TGCAGTGCTGCCCCTAGCGGGGGGAGCTCCTACAATGAGCAGTTCTTC
.	TRBV11-1	TRBJ2-5	15	.	CASSLVGGSAHGQYF	TGTGCCAGCAGCTTAGTAGGGGGATCGGCTCACGGGCAGTACTTC
.	TRBV6-5	TRBJ2-3	16	few	CASRRGLRGGADTQYF	TGTGCCAGCAGGAGGGGCCTAAGGGGAGGAGCAGATACGCAGTATTTT
.	TRBV28	TRBJ2-1	16	few	CASSGGTRLLYNEQFF	TGTGCCAGCAGTGGGGGCACTCGCCTTCTGTACAATGAGCAGTTCTTC